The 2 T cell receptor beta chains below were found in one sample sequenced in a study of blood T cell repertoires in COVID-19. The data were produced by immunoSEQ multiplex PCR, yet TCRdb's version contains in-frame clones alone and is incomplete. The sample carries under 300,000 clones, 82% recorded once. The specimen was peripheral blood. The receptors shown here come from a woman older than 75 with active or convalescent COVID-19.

The CDR3 spells CATEGLAGVGEQYF. CDR3 DNA sequence: TGTGCCACGGAGGGACTAGCGGGAGTCGGGGAGCAGTACTTC. The chain is built from TRBV15 and TRBJ2-7; 14 bases line up with TRBD2. With 9 bases clipped from V and 7 bases from J, the junction kept 8 bases outside the gene matches. The germline V gene encodes CDR1 LNHNV and CDR2 YYDKDF (reference sequence). This CDR3 comprises 14 residues.

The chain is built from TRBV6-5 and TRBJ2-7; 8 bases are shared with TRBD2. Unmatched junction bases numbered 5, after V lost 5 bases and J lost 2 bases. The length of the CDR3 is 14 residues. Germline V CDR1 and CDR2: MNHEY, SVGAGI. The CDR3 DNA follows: TGTGCCAGCAGTAGACGGGAGGGACCCTACGAGCAGTACTTC. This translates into CASSRREGPYEQYF.